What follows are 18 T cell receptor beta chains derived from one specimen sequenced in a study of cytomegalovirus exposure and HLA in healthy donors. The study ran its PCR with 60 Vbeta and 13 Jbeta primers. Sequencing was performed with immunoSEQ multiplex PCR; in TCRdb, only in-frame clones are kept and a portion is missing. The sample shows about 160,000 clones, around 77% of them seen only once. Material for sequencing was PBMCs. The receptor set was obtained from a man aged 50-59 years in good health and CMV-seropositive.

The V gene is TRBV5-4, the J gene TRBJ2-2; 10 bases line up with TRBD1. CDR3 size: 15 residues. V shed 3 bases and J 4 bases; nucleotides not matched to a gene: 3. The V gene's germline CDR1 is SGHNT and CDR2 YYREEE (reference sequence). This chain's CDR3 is CASSSGTGVTGELFF. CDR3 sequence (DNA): TGTGCCAGCAGCTCGGGGACAGGGGTCACCGGGGAGCTGTTTTTT.

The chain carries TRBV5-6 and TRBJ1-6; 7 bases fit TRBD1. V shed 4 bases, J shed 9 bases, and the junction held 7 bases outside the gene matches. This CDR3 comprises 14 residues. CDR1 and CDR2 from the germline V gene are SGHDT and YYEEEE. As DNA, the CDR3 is TGTGCCAGCAGCCTAGGACAGGCCAGTTCACCCCTCCACTTT. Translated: CASSLGQASSPLHF.

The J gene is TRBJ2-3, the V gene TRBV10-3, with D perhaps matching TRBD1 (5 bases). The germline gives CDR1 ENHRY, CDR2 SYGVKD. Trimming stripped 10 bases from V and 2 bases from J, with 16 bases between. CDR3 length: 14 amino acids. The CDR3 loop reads CATSLGRNTDTQYF. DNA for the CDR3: TGTGCCACCTCACTGGGGCGTAACACAGATACGCAGTATTTT.

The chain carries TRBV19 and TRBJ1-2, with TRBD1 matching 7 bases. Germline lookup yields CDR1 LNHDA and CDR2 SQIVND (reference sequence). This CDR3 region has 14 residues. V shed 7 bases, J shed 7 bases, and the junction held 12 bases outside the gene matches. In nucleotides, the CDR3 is TGTGCCAGTAATAGCCGACAGGGTCGGAGTGGCTACACCTTC. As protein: CASNSRQGRSGYTF.

CDR3 loop: CASSPGQGNYGYTF. CDR3 nucleotides: TGCGCCAGCAGTCCGGGACAGGGGAACTATGGCTACACCTTC. V and J are TRBV10-1 and TRBJ1-2; 10 nucleotides match TRBD1. Germline V gene sequence: CDR1 WNHNN, CDR2 SYGVQD (reference sequence). The CDR3 covers 14 residues. Trimming took 5 bases from V and 2 from J; bases not matched to a gene: 2.

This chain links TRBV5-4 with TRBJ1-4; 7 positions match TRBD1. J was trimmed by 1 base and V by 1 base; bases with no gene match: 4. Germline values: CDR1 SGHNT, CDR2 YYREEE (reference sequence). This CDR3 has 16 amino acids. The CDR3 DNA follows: TGTGCCAGCAGCTTGCAAGGGGGCGAAACTAATGAAAAACTGTTTTTT. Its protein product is CASSLQGGETNEKLFF.

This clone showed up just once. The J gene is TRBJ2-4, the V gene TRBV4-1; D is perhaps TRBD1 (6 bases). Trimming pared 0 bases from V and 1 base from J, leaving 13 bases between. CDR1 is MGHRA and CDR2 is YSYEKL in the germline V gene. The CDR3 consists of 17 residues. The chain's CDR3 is CASSQDEQGFAKNIQYF. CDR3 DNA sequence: TGCGCCAGCAGCCAAGACGAACAGGGTTTTGCCAAAAACATTCAGTACTTC.

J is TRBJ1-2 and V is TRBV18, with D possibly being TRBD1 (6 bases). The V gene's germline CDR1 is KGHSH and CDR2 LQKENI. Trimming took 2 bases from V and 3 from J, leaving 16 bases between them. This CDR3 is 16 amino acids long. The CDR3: CASSPIAGAIDYGYTF. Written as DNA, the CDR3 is TGTGCCAGCTCACCAATCGCAGGGGCCATCGACTATGGCTACACCTTC. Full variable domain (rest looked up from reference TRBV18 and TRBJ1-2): NAGVMQNPRHLVRRRGQEARLRCSPMKGHSHVYWYRQLPEEGLKFMVYLQKENIIDESGMPKERFSAEFPKEGPSILRIQQVVRGDSAAYFCASSPIAGAIDYGYTFGSGTRLTVV.

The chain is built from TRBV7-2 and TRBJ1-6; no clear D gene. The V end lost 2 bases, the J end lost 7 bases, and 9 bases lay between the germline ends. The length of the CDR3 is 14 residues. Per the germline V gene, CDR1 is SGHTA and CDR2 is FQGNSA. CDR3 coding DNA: TGTGCCAGCAGCTTAAATGTAGCCAATTCACCCCTCCACTTT. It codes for CASSLNVANSPLHF.

For the CDR3, the DNA is TGCGCCAGCAGCCAAGATCCCCCAGGGGCTCATAATTCACCCCTCCACTTT. As protein: CASSQDPPGAHNSPLHF. This sequence joins TRBV4-3 and TRBJ1-6, with D tentatively TRBD1 (6 bases). The CDR3 spans 17 residues. Germline lookup yields CDR1 LGHNA and CDR2 YSLEER. The germline V and J ends were trimmed by 0 bases and 5 bases, with 14 bases remaining between them.

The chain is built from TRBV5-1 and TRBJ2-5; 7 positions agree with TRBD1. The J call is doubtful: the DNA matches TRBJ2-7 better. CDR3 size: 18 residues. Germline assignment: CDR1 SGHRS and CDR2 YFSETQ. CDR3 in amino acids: CASSLLTGVALFVHEQYF. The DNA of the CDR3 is TGCGCCAGCAGCCTCCTAACAGGGGTGGCTTTATTCGTCCACGAGCAGTACTTC.

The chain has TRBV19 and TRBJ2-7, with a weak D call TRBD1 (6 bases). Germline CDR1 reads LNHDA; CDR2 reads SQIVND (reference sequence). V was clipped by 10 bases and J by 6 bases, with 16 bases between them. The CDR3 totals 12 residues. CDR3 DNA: TGTGCCACTCTAGGGGGAGAGGGCGAGCAGTACTTC. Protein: CATLGGEGEQYF.

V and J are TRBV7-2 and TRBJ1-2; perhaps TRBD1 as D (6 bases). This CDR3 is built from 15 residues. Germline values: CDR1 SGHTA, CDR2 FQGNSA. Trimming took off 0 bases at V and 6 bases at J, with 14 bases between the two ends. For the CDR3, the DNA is TGTGCCAGCAGCTTAGCGCGGACAGATACACATGGCTACACCTTC. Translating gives CASSLARTDTHGYTF.

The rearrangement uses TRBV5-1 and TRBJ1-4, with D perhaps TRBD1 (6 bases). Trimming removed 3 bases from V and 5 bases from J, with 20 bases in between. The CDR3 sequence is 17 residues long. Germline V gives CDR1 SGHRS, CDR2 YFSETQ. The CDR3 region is CASSSKLGQLDNEKLFF. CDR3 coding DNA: TGCGCCAGCAGCTCAAAATTAGGACAGCTGGACAATGAAAAACTGTTTTTT.

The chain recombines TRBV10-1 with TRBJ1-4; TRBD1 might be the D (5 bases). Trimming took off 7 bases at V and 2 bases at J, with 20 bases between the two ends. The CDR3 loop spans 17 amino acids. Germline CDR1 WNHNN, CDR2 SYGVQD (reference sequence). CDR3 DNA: TGCGCCAGCAATCAAGGACACTTCCTTTACACTAATGAAAAACTGTTTTTT. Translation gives CASNQGHFLYTNEKLFF.

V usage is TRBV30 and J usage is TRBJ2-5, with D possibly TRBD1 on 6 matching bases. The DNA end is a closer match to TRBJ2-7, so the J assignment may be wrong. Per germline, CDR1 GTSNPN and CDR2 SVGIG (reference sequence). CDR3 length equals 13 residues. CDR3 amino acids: CALFGRGSYEQYF. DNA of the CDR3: TGTGCGCTGTTCGGCAGGGGTTCCTACGAGCAGTACTTC.

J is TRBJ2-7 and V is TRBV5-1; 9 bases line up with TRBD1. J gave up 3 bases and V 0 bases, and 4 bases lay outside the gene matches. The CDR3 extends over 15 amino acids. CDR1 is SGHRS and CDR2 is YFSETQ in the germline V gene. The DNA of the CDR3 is TGCGCCAGCAGCTTGGCTCGGGACAGGGACTACGAGCAGTACTTC. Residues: CASSLARDRDYEQYF.

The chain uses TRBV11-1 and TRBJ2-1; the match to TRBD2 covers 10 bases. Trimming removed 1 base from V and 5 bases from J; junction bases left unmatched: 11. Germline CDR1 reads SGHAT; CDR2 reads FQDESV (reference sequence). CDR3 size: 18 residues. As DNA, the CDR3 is TGTGCCAGCAGCTTAGTGATAGGGGGACTAGCGCATGACAATGAGCAGTTCTTC. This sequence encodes CASSLVIGGLAHDNEQFF.